One and the same sample provided the 29 T cell receptor beta chains below, sequenced in a study of blood T cells in healthy people across ages. A sample-barcoded 5' primer and a J-beta primer mix were used in a second PCR of about 7 to 12 cycles. TCRdb re-analysed the 5' RACE reads in MiXCR, keeping a single row per CDR3 protein. The sample comprises more than 1,000,000 distinct CDR3 sequences, less than 25% of which are singletons, and about 0.72% rests with the top ten. The same specimen was also included in a second study, on T cells of mothers and their children.

Input material: blood. These TCRs come from a girl aged 2 to 9 in good health.

This clonotype has only a few counts. A much larger clone lies one base from this, so it may be a read error. The chain uses TRBV7-2 and TRBJ2-1; 11 positions agree with TRBD2. In germline, CDR1 is SGHTA, CDR2 FQGNSA. This CDR3 has 15 amino acids. CDR3 region: CACSPTSGVFDEQFF. The CDR3 DNA reads as TGTGCCTGCAGCCCGACTAGCGGGGTTTTCGATGAGCAGTTCTTC.

The chain joins TRBV7-3 to TRBJ1-2; a possible D gene is TRBD1 (6 bases). V lost 4 bases to trimming and J lost 6 bases, with 9 bases between them. The germline V gene has CDR1 SGHTA and CDR2 FQGTGA. CDR3 size: 12 residues. CDR3 loop: CASSSPGDGYTF. The CDR3 DNA is TGTGCCAGCAGCTCTCCAGGGGATGGCTACACCTTC. The full variable domain, rest sourced from reference TRBV7-3 and TRBJ1-2, is GAGVSQTPSNKVTEKGKYVELRCDPISGHTALYWYRQSLGQGPEFLIYFQGTGAADDSGLPNDRFFAVRPEGSVSTLKIQRTERGDSAVYLCASSSPGDGYTFGSGTRLTVV.

The chain uses TRBV4-3 and TRBJ2-5; D gene uncertain. Trimming left V 0 bases short and J 5 bases short, with 10 bases between. The CDR3 has 14 residues. In germline, CDR1 is LGHNA, CDR2 YSLEER. Here the CDR3 DNA reads TGCGCCAGCAGCCAAGAACGCGTGGACGAGACCCAGTACTTC. Protein sequence: CASSQERVDETQYF.

J is TRBJ2-2 and V is TRBV29-1, with 9 bases lining up with TRBD2. The CDR3 is 17 amino acids. V shed 4 bases and J 0 bases; nucleotides not matched to a gene: 9. Germline V gives CDR1 SQVTM, CDR2 ANQGSEA. CDR3 in DNA: TGCAGCGTTGGTTCTAGCGGGGTAATTACGAACACCGGGGAGCTGTTTTTT. Amino acids: CSVGSSGVITNTGELFF.

The chain has TRBV6-5 and TRBJ2-5, with D perhaps TRBD2 (5 bases). With 6 bases removed from V and 4 bases from J, the gap between germline ends came to 21 bases. This CDR3 comprises 16 residues. From germline, CDR1 is MNHEY and CDR2 SVGAGI. CDR3 DNA sequence: TGTGCCAGCAGGAAAACGACTATCTTCGTGGGAGAGACCCAGTACTTC. This gives the protein CASRKTTIFVGETQYF.

This clonotype was counted between two and nine times. The genes are TRBV29-1 and TRBJ2-5, with a weak D call TRBD1 (6 bases). The DNA end is a closer match to TRBJ2-7, so the J assignment may be wrong. CDR1 and CDR2 (germline): SQVTM, ANQGSEA. There are 12 residues in the CDR3. CDR3 in DNA: TGCAGCGTTGGCAGGGGAACCTACGAGCAGTACTTC. This sequence encodes CSVGRGTYEQYF.

This clonotype was counted between two and nine times. The rearrangement links TRBV5-5 to TRBJ2-5, with a weak D call TRBD1 (6 bases). Germline CDR1 reads SGHKS; CDR2 reads YYEKEE (reference sequence). The V end lost 3 bases, the J end lost 3 bases, and 15 bases lay between the germline ends. CDR3 size: 15 residues. Written as DNA, the CDR3 is TGTGCCAGCAGCTCCGGGACACGAGATGAAGAGACCCAGTACTTC. It translates to CASSSGTRDEETQYF.

This clonotype was detected a few times. This chain links TRBV3-1 with TRBJ2-7; D gene unclear. Trimming stripped 2 bases from V and 5 bases from J, with 4 bases between. The CDR3 spans 11 residues. Looked up from germline, CDR1 is LGHDT and CDR2 is YNNKEL (reference sequence). CDR3 coding DNA: TGTGCCAGCAGCCAAACCAACGAGCAGTACTTC. It encodes CASSQTNEQYF.

This clonotype was observed a few times. Just one base apart from a much larger clone, this may be a read error. The rearrangement uses TRBV6-1 and TRBJ2-3; D unresolved. The CDR3 runs 12 residues. The germline V gene has CDR1 MNHNS and CDR2 SASEGT. The ends were cut back, 6 bases at V and 5 bases at J, with 9 bases in the middle. Written as DNA, the CDR3 is TGTGCCAGCAGGTTAGAAGGAGATACGCAGTATTTT. Amino acid sequence: CASRLEGDTQYF.

This clonotype was detected a few times. The gene calls are TRBV5-1 and TRBJ1-5; the D gene is possibly TRBD1 (6 bases). Germline assignment: CDR1 SGHRS and CDR2 YFSETQ. Trimming took off 0 bases at V and 3 bases at J, with 7 bases between the two ends. This CDR3 contains 14 residues. CDR3: CASSLGTDNQPQHF. The CDR3, as DNA: TGCGCCAGCAGCTTGGGGACAGACAATCAGCCCCAGCATTTT.

This clonotype was observed a few times. The chain has TRBV9 and TRBJ2-1; tentatively, D is TRBD2 (6 bases). V gave up 3 bases and J gave up 0 bases, with 10 bases separating them. The CDR3 totals 15 residues. CDR1 is SGDLS and CDR2 is YYNGEE in the germline V gene. CDR3 in DNA: TGTGCCAGCAGCGGGGGGACTGACTCCTACAATGAGCAGTTCTTC. Its protein is CASSGGTDSYNEQFF.

In its sample, this clonotype was seen a few times. This chain uses TRBV28 with TRBJ2-1, with TRBD2 matching 13 bases. The CDR3 spans 17 residues. The J segment lost 8 bases and the V segment lost 4 bases, leaving 11 bases of the junction unmatched. CDR1 is MDHEN and CDR2 is SYDVKM in the germline V gene. The CDR3: CASSSLFLLAGGDEQFF. The CDR3 coding sequence is TGTGCCAGCAGTTCGTTGTTTTTACTAGCGGGAGGGGATGAGCAGTTCTTC.

The chain carries TRBV4-1 and TRBJ2-1; 7 bases fit TRBD2. The length of the CDR3 is 17 residues. With 3 bases clipped from V and 5 bases from J, the junction kept 13 bases outside the gene matches. The germline gives CDR1 MGHRA, CDR2 YSYEKL. This chain's CDR3 is CASSQHPYSGANNEQFF. DNA for the CDR3: TGCGCCAGCAGCCAGCATCCTTACAGCGGGGCCAACAATGAGCAGTTCTTC.

The V gene is TRBV29-1, the J gene TRBJ2-5; D call uncertain. The DNA matches TRBJ2-1 better at its end, which makes the J call doubtful. From germline, CDR1 is SQVTM and CDR2 ANQGSEA. The CDR3 loop spans 12 amino acids. The CDR3 nucleotides read TGCAGCGTCCGATCTCGCTTACATGAGCAGTTCTTC. This translates into CSVRSRLHEQFF.

CDR3 bases: TGCAGCGTTGAAGATCATTTCGGGGGGAGATTCTACAATGAGCAGTTCTTC. The encoded protein is CSVEDHFGGRFYNEQFF. This rearrangement joins TRBV29-1 to TRBJ2-1, with TRBD2 matching 7 bases. CDR1 is SQVTM, CDR2 ANQGSEA, per germline. This CDR3 spans 17 amino acids. V shed 0 bases and J 3 bases; nucleotides not matched to a gene: 11.

This clonotype showed up just a few times. CDR3 in DNA: TGCAGCGTTGAATCCCGACAGGCGCCACCCTACGAGCAGTACTTC. This codes for CSVESRQAPPYEQYF. V and J are TRBV29-1 and TRBJ2-5, with D tentatively TRBD1 (6 bases). The closer fit of TRBJ2-7 to the DNA end suggests the J call may be wrong. Looked up from germline, CDR1 is SQVTM and CDR2 is ANQGSEA. The CDR3 length is 15 residues.

Details on this clonotype: Just one base apart from a much larger clone, this may be a read error. The chain is built from TRBV20-1 and TRBJ2-5, with D hard to call. The CDR3 runs 9 residues. The germline gives CDR1 DFQATT, CDR2 SNEGSKA (reference sequence). Trimming pared 8 bases from V and 4 bases from J, leaving 5 bases between. For the CDR3, the DNA is TGCAGTCCTGGAGAGACCCAGTACTTC. Translated: CSPGETQYF.

This sequence joins TRBV7-9 and TRBJ2-5, with unresolved D. The DNA end lines up better with TRBJ2-7; the J call may be wrong. The CDR3 has 12 residues. Germline V gene sequence: CDR1 SEHNR, CDR2 FQNEAQ (reference sequence). The CDR3 region is CASSWIQDEQYF. The CDR3 DNA reads TGTGCCAGCAGCTGGATCCAGGACGAGCAGTACTTC.

This clonotype has only a few counts. The V gene is TRBV29-1, the J gene TRBJ1-1; TRBD1 might be the D (5 bases). The CDR3 length is 17 residues. Germline assignment: CDR1 SQVTM and CDR2 ANQGSEA. V was shortened by 3 bases and J by 0 bases, with 20 bases between the two germline ends. The CDR3 reads CSVDDGGRRSMNTEAFF. The CDR3, as DNA: TGCAGCGTTGATGATGGGGGGAGGAGGAGTATGAACACTGAAGCTTTCTTT.

This clonotype was recorded at least ten times. This chain connects TRBV29-1 to TRBJ2-6, with D uncertain. V was shortened by 5 bases and J by 1 base, with 6 bases between the two germline ends. The germline V gene encodes CDR1 SQVTM and CDR2 ANQGSEA. The CDR3 runs to 13 residues. The DNA of the CDR3 is TGCAGCGTTCAGCCTTCTGGGGCCAACGTCCTGACTTTC. This codes for CSVQPSGANVLTF.

This clonotype showed up many times. CDR3 sequence reads: CASSTTLSDVEETQYF. The CDR3 DNA reads as TGTGCCAGCAGCACTACGCTATCGGACGTAGAAGAGACCCAGTACTTC. The chain uses TRBV9 and TRBJ2-5; D call uncertain. V dropped 4 bases and J dropped 3 bases, with 19 bases sitting between them. Germline CDR1 reads SGDLS; CDR2 reads YYNGEE. This CDR3 has 16 residues.

This clonotype was seen more than once but under ten times. The chain couples TRBV29-1 to TRBJ1-2; tentatively, D is TRBD1 (5 bases). CDR1 is SQVTM, CDR2 ANQGSEA, per germline. V lost 6 bases to trimming and J lost 6 bases, with 14 bases between them. The CDR3 is made up of 12 amino acids. The CDR3 region has the DNA TGCAGCGTCCAGACAGAGCGCCATGGCTACACCTTC. Translation: CSVQTERHGYTF.

A few counts support this clonotype. The rearrangement links TRBV3-1 to TRBJ2-7; maybe TRBD2 (6 bases). V lost 4 bases and J lost 1, with 17 bases in between. This CDR3 has 16 amino acids. The V gene's germline CDR1 is LGHDT and CDR2 YNNKEL (reference sequence). CDR3 in amino acids: CASSPGESGLSYEQYF. The CDR3 nucleotides are TGTGCCAGCAGCCCGGGGGAAAGCGGCTTATCCTACGAGCAGTACTTC.

This clonotype turned up a few times. The chain employs TRBV20-1 and TRBJ2-1; D perhaps matches TRBD1 (6 bases). The closer fit of TRBJ2-7 to the DNA end suggests the J call may be wrong. The germline V gene has CDR1 DFQATT and CDR2 SNEGSKA (reference sequence). This CDR3 comprises 16 residues. The chain's CDR3 is CSARDYSGQRPYEQYF. CDR3 in DNA: TGCAGTGCTAGAGACTATTCGGGACAAAGACCCTACGAGCAGTACTTC.

The chain joins TRBV21-1 to TRBJ2-5. TRBV21-1 is assigned pseudogene status. The length of the CDR3 is 14 residues. CDR3 loop: CASSKAGGKETQYF. In nucleotides, the CDR3 is TGTGCCAGCAGCAAAGCTGGCGGTAAAGAGACCCAGTACTTC.

The rearrangement uses TRBV12-3 or TRBV12-4 and TRBJ2-3; D ambiguous. V was cut by 1 base and J by 6 bases, with 11 bases left in between. CDR3 length equals 14 residues. As DNA, the CDR3 is TGTGCCAGCAGTTTAGGGGGATTAATGGATACGCAGTATTTT. It specifies CASSLGGLMDTQYF.

There are a few counts of this clonotype. J is TRBJ2-3 and V is TRBV4-2; no clear D gene. V lost 1 base and J 4 bases, leaving 9 bases between the germline ends. CDR1 is LGHNA, CDR2 YNFKEQ, per germline. This CDR3 spans 14 amino acids. The chain's CDR3 is CASSQVPVPDTQYF. The CDR3 DNA follows: TGTGCCAGCAGCCAAGTTCCAGTCCCAGATACGCAGTATTTT.

As for this clonotype: At one of its ends the junction is not consistent with the germline gene, which may arise from a read error. Written as DNA, the CDR3 is TGTGCCATCAGTGAGTTCGGGGGGTCAAGGGCAGATACGCAGTATTTC. Its translation: CAISEFGGSRADTQYF. This chain connects TRBV10-3 to TRBJ2-3, with 7 bases matching TRBD2. This CDR3 has 16 amino acids. CDR1 and CDR2 from the germline V gene are ENHRY and SYGVKD.

The chain carries TRBV4-1 and TRBJ2-7; TRBD1 might be the D (6 bases). CDR3 length: 15 amino acids. The germline V and J ends were trimmed by 4 bases and 6 bases, with 19 bases remaining between them. The germline CDR1 and CDR2 sequences are MGHRA and YSYEKL. CDR3 protein: CASSLSTGLISEQYF. The CDR3 coding sequence is TGCGCCAGCAGCCTTTCGACAGGATTAATCTCCGAGCAGTACTTC.